A selection of T cell receptor beta chains follows, all from one sample in a study of blood T cells in healthy people across ages. TCRdb independently ran MiXCR on the 5' RACE reads; one entry per CDR3 protein. The repertoire has roughly 730,000 distinct CDR3 sequences, about 56% of them found once; the top ten carry around 24%. Sequencing was carried out using blood. The receptors were sampled from a man aged 35 to 55 in good health. CDR3s include the opening cysteine and the closing phenylalanine or tryptophan. Fields, in order: D gene, V gene, J gene, CDR3 length, clone size, CDR3 DNA, CDR3 protein. The D gene is left open where the match is weak. Expanded clones are given a class, and other clones once, few, many or no size at all.

D gene: TRBD2; V gene: TRBV7-9; J gene: TRBJ2-2; CDR3 length: 16; clone size: .; CDR3 DNA: TGTGCCAGCAGTCTTTCCGGGGGGGTCGGCACCGGGGAGCTGTTTTTT; CDR3 protein: CASSLSGGVGTGELFF
D gene: .; V gene: TRBV10-3; J gene: TRBJ2-5; CDR3 length: 14; clone size: .; CDR3 DNA: TGTGCCATCAGTGAGTCGTCAGGGGAAGAGACCCAGTACTTC; CDR3 protein: CAISESSGEETQYF
D gene: .; V gene: TRBV7-9; J gene: TRBJ2-7; CDR3 length: 12; clone size: few; CDR3 DNA: TGTGCCAGCTCGTCCGCCCTTCGGGAGCAGTACTTC; CDR3 protein: CASSSALREQYF
D gene: .; V gene: TRBV29-1; J gene: TRBJ2-4; CDR3 length: 14; clone size: .; CDR3 DNA: TGCAGCGTTGAAGTAAGCCGGGGTTCAGGCATTCAGTACTTC; CDR3 protein: CSVEVSRGSGIQYF
D gene: .; V gene: TRBV5-1; J gene: TRBJ2-5; CDR3 length: 15; clone size: .; CDR3 DNA: TGCGCCAGCAGCCGGGGGGACAGGATAACAGAGACCCAGTACTTC; CDR3 protein: CASSRGDRITETQYF
D gene: TRBD2; V gene: TRBV7-6; J gene: TRBJ2-5; CDR3 length: 15; clone size: few; CDR3 DNA: TGTGCCAGCAGCATCCCCCGACTAGCGGGAGAGACCCAGTACTTC; CDR3 protein: CASSIPRLAGETQYF
D gene: TRBD1; V gene: TRBV7-9; J gene: TRBJ1-5; CDR3 length: 14; clone size: .; CDR3 DNA: TGTGCCAGCAGCCCTGGGACAGGGTATCAGCCCCAGCATTTT; CDR3 protein: CASSPGTGYQPQHF
D gene: TRBD1; V gene: TRBV6-5; J gene: TRBJ2-1; CDR3 length: 21; clone size: once; CDR3 DNA: TGTGCCAGCAGTTACTCAACAGTCCCGGGACAGGGGCCGACTCCCCTAGGGGAGCAGTTCTTC; CDR3 protein: CASSYSTVPGQGPTPLGEQFF
D gene: .; V gene: TRBV24-1; J gene: TRBJ1-2; CDR3 length: 16; clone size: few; CDR3 DNA: TGTGCCACCAGTGATTTTCCATTTGGCAGGGAAGGAGGCTACACCTTC; CDR3 protein: CATSDFPFGREGGYTF
D gene: .; V gene: TRBV2; J gene: TRBJ2-4; CDR3 length: 15; clone size: .; CDR3 DNA: TGTGCCAGCAGTCCGGACCTCCTAGCCAAAAACATTCAGTACTTC; CDR3 protein: CASSPDLLAKNIQYF
D gene: .; V gene: TRBV20-1; J gene: TRBJ2-1; CDR3 length: 15; clone size: .; CDR3 DNA: TGCAGTGCTAGTCTCCTTTTACTCTCCTACAATGAGCAGTTCTTC; CDR3 protein: CSASLLLLSYNEQFF
D gene: .; V gene: TRBV12-3/TRBV12-4; J gene: TRBJ1-2; CDR3 length: 13; clone size: .; CDR3 DNA: TGTGCCAGCAGTTTGAGAGAACACTATGGCTACACCTTC; CDR3 protein: CASSLREHYGYTF
D gene: TRBD2; V gene: TRBV9; J gene: TRBJ2-3; CDR3 length: 16; clone size: .; CDR3 DNA: TGTGCTAGCAGCTCCGGACTAGCGTTTGGTCCAGATACGCAGTATTTT; CDR3 protein: CASSSGLAFGPDTQYF
D gene: TRBD2; V gene: TRBV27; J gene: TRBJ2-7; CDR3 length: 16; clone size: few; CDR3 DNA: TGTGCCAGCAGTTTGGGGACTAGCGGGATCTCCTACGAGCAGTACTTC; CDR3 protein: CASSLGTSGISYEQYF
D gene: TRBD2; V gene: TRBV27; J gene: TRBJ2-7; CDR3 length: 14; clone size: .; CDR3 DNA: TGTGTCAGCAGTACCCAGGGACTAGCGCCCGAGCAGTACTTC; CDR3 protein: CVSSTQGLAPEQYF
D gene: TRBD2; V gene: TRBV7-2; J gene: TRBJ2-3; CDR3 length: 16; clone size: few; CDR3 DNA: TGTGCCAGCAGCCTACAAGCGGGAAGTCCCGCAGATACGCAGTATTTT; CDR3 protein: CASSLQAGSPADTQYF
D gene: .; V gene: TRBV9; J gene: TRBJ2-4; CDR3 length: 15; clone size: .; CDR3 DNA: TGTGCCAGCAGCCCTAGAGCCTTTAGGGAAAACATTCAGTACTTC; CDR3 protein: CASSPRAFRENIQYF
D gene: TRBD2; V gene: TRBV20-1; J gene: TRBJ2-7; CDR3 length: 16; clone size: .; CDR3 DNA: TGCAGTGCTGTCCCGGGACTAGCGTCCCTTTTTTCCGAGCAGTACTTC; CDR3 protein: CSAVPGLASLFSEQYF
D gene: .; V gene: TRBV7-2; J gene: TRBJ1-2; CDR3 length: 14; clone size: .; CDR3 DNA: TGTGCCAGCAGCTTAACCAGGGAAACCTATGGCTACACCTTC; CDR3 protein: CASSLTRETYGYTF
D gene: TRBD1; V gene: TRBV7-2; J gene: TRBJ2-7; CDR3 length: 13; clone size: .; CDR3 DNA: TGTGCCAGCAGTTGGACAGGGAATGGCGAGCAGTACTTC; CDR3 protein: CASSWTGNGEQYF
D gene: TRBD2; V gene: TRBV10-2; J gene: TRBJ2-3; CDR3 length: 16; clone size: .; CDR3 DNA: TGCGCCAGCAGTTTAACTAGCGGGAGGGTCACAGGTACGCAGTATTTT; CDR3 protein: CASSLTSGRVTGTQYF
D gene: .; V gene: TRBV20-1; J gene: TRBJ2-3; CDR3 length: 15; clone size: few; CDR3 DNA: TGCAGTGCCACCCAGCCGGACACAAACACAGATACGCAGTATTTT; CDR3 protein: CSATQPDTNTDTQYF
D gene: .; V gene: TRBV20-1; J gene: TRBJ2-6; CDR3 length: 13; clone size: few; CDR3 DNA: TGCAGTGCTAGCAGTGGGTGGGCCAACGTCCTGACTTTC; CDR3 protein: CSASSGWANVLTF
D gene: .; V gene: TRBV7-2; J gene: TRBJ2-6; CDR3 length: 16; clone size: .; CDR3 DNA: TGTGCCAGCAGCTTAAGGGCAGGGACCGGGGCCAACGTCCTGACTTTC; CDR3 protein: CASSLRAGTGANVLTF
D gene: .; V gene: TRBV7-2; J gene: TRBJ2-1; CDR3 length: 17; clone size: .; CDR3 DNA: TGTGTCAGCAGCTTAGAGCAGGGGATGGGCTCCTACAATGAGCAGTTCTTC; CDR3 protein: CVSSLEQGMGSYNEQFF
D gene: TRBD1; V gene: TRBV19; J gene: TRBJ1-1; CDR3 length: 17; clone size: .; CDR3 DNA: TGTGCCAGTAGTGGAAGGGACAGGGTAGGGGGTAGGACTGAAGCTTTCTTT; CDR3 protein: CASSGRDRVGGRTEAFF
D gene: TRBD2; V gene: TRBV7-7; J gene: TRBJ2-5; CDR3 length: 16; clone size: .; CDR3 DNA: TGTGCTAGCAGCTTCGCGACTAGCGGGGATAAGAAAACCCAGTACTTC; CDR3 protein: CASSFATSGDKKTQYF
D gene: TRBD1; V gene: TRBV7-2; J gene: TRBJ1-2; CDR3 length: 15; clone size: .; CDR3 DNA: TGTGCCAGCAGCTCCAAGACAGGGGGCAGGGGTGGCTACACCTTC; CDR3 protein: CASSSKTGGRGGYTF
D gene: TRBD1; V gene: TRBV28; J gene: TRBJ2-6; CDR3 length: 18; clone size: .; CDR3 DNA: TGTGCCAGCAGTAACCGGAGCTGGACAGGGGCTGGGGCCAACGTCCTGACTTTC; CDR3 protein: CASSNRSWTGAGANVLTF
D gene: TRBD2; V gene: TRBV20-1; J gene: TRBJ2-5; CDR3 length: 17; clone size: once; CDR3 DNA: TGCAGTGCCCGACTAGCGGGAGCCCCCGTGGGGATGGGTGAGCAGTACTTC; CDR3 protein: CSARLAGAPVGMGEQYF
D gene: .; V gene: TRBV28; J gene: TRBJ2-6; CDR3 length: 18; clone size: .; CDR3 DNA: TGTGCCAGCGGGGAAAAGGGGACGGATCACTCTGGGGCCAACGTCCTGACTTTC; CDR3 protein: CASGEKGTDHSGANVLTF
D gene: .; V gene: TRBV20-1; J gene: TRBJ2-7; CDR3 length: 15; clone size: .; CDR3 DNA: TGCAGTGCTAGGCCCACCAGCGGGTTAACCTACGAGCAGTACTTC; CDR3 protein: CSARPTSGLTYEQYF
D gene: TRBD1; V gene: TRBV7-9; J gene: TRBJ2-5; CDR3 length: 14; clone size: .; CDR3 DNA: TGTGCCAGCAGCCTAACAGGGGGCCCAGAGACCCAGTACTTC; CDR3 protein: CASSLTGGPETQYF
D gene: TRBD1; V gene: TRBV27; J gene: TRBJ2-1; CDR3 length: 16; clone size: .; CDR3 DNA: TGTGCCAGCAGTTTAAGGGCAGGGGGTTTCTACAATGAGCAGTTCTTC; CDR3 protein: CASSLRAGGFYNEQFF
D gene: .; V gene: TRBV13; J gene: TRBJ1-6; CDR3 length: 16; clone size: .; CDR3 DNA: TGTGCCAGCAGCCCTCGGAGGACCTCCTATAATTCACTCCTCCACTTT; CDR3 protein: CASSPRRTSYNSLLHF
D gene: .; V gene: TRBV6-4; J gene: TRBJ1-6; CDR3 length: 13; clone size: .; CDR3 DNA: TGTGCCAGCAGTGTATATCTAGATTCACCCCTCCACTTT; CDR3 protein: CASSVYLDSPLHF
D gene: .; V gene: TRBV29-1; J gene: TRBJ2-1; CDR3 length: 13; clone size: .; CDR3 DNA: TGCAGCCTTTTCTGGAGCTCCTACAATGAGCAGTTCTTC; CDR3 protein: CSLFWSSYNEQFF
D gene: .; V gene: TRBV7-2; J gene: TRBJ2-7; CDR3 length: 11; clone size: few; CDR3 DNA: TGTGCCAGCAGCTTACGGGAGGAGCAGTACTTC; CDR3 protein: CASSLREEQYF
D gene: .; V gene: TRBV12-3/TRBV12-4; J gene: TRBJ1-4; CDR3 length: 14; clone size: .; CDR3 DNA: TGTGCCAGCAGACTCGGGGCAGGGAATGAAAAACTGTTTTTT; CDR3 protein: CASRLGAGNEKLFF
D gene: TRBD1; V gene: TRBV25-1; J gene: TRBJ1-2; CDR3 length: 15; clone size: .; CDR3 DNA: TGTGCCAGCAGTGTGACAGGGGTGTTAAACTATGGCTACACCTTC; CDR3 protein: CASSVTGVLNYGYTF
D gene: .; V gene: TRBV7-2; J gene: TRBJ2-4; CDR3 length: 18; clone size: .; CDR3 DNA: TGTGCCAGCAGCTTATATTGGGGCAGCTCCAATACCAAAAACATTCAGTACTTC; CDR3 protein: CASSLYWGSSNTKNIQYF
D gene: .; V gene: TRBV6-4; J gene: TRBJ2-2; CDR3 length: 14; clone size: .; CDR3 DNA: TGTGCCAGCAGTGTGGAGACTAACACCGGGGAGCTGTTTTTT; CDR3 protein: CASSVETNTGELFF
D gene: TRBD2; V gene: TRBV7-9; J gene: TRBJ2-1; CDR3 length: 17; clone size: .; CDR3 DNA: TGTGCCAGCAGCTCCAGGGGACTAGCGGATCCCTACAATGAGCAGTTCTTC; CDR3 protein: CASSSRGLADPYNEQFF
D gene: .; V gene: TRBV12-3/TRBV12-4; J gene: TRBJ1-4; CDR3 length: 14; clone size: .; CDR3 DNA: TGTGCCAGCAGTTTATCGAGACAGTCAGAAAAACTGTTTTTT; CDR3 protein: CASSLSRQSEKLFF
D gene: .; V gene: TRBV7-2; J gene: TRBJ2-5; CDR3 length: 14; clone size: .; CDR3 DNA: TGTGCCAGCAGCTCGGACTTTCTAAAAGAGACCCAGTACTTC; CDR3 protein: CASSSDFLKETQYF
D gene: .; V gene: TRBV29-1; J gene: TRBJ2-1; CDR3 length: 16; clone size: .; CDR3 DNA: TGCAGCGTTGAAGAGAGAGGGGCCTCGAGGTACAATGAGCAGTTCTTC; CDR3 protein: CSVEERGASRYNEQFF
D gene: .; V gene: TRBV2; J gene: TRBJ2-1; CDR3 length: 16; clone size: .; CDR3 DNA: TGTGCCAGCAGTTTACAGGGACGGGTAGGGGAGGATGAGCAGTTCTTC; CDR3 protein: CASSLQGRVGEDEQFF
D gene: .; V gene: TRBV12-3/TRBV12-4; J gene: TRBJ1-1; CDR3 length: 14; clone size: .; CDR3 DNA: TGTGCCAGCACCTCCCTGGGTTTGGGGGGGGAAGCTTTCTTT; CDR3 protein: CASTSLGLGGEAFF
D gene: .; V gene: TRBV12-3/TRBV12-4; J gene: TRBJ2-1; CDR3 length: 14; clone size: .; CDR3 DNA: TGTGCCAGCAGCCCCTCTGCTATTCGCAATGAGCAGTTCTTC; CDR3 protein: CASSPSAIRNEQFF
D gene: .; V gene: TRBV29-1; J gene: TRBJ2-3; CDR3 length: 13; clone size: .; CDR3 DNA: TGCAGCGTTGACGGGACTAGCACAGATACGCAGTATTTT; CDR3 protein: CSVDGTSTDTQYF
D gene: .; V gene: TRBV6-6; J gene: TRBJ2-7; CDR3 length: 14; clone size: .; CDR3 DNA: TGTGCCAGCAGTTACTCCTTCTCTCAAGTGGAGCAGTACTTC; CDR3 protein: CASSYSFSQVEQYF
D gene: TRBD2; V gene: TRBV28; J gene: TRBJ2-7; CDR3 length: 16; clone size: .; CDR3 DNA: TGTGCCAGCAGTTCCCCCAGCGGGGGAAGCTCCTACGAGCAGTACTTC; CDR3 protein: CASSSPSGGSSYEQYF
D gene: .; V gene: TRBV13; J gene: TRBJ1-2; CDR3 length: 20; clone size: .; CDR3 DNA: TGTGCCAGCAGCTTACGAGAAGGGGGGATCTCGTTTCGGGCTAACTATGGCTACACCTTC; CDR3 protein: CASSLREGGISFRANYGYTF
D gene: .; V gene: TRBV27; J gene: TRBJ2-1; CDR3 length: 12; clone size: few; CDR3 DNA: TGTGCCAGCAGTTTTTGGGGGGATGAGCAGTTCTTC; CDR3 protein: CASSFWGDEQFF
D gene: .; V gene: TRBV6-2/TRBV6-3; J gene: TRBJ1-2; CDR3 length: 17; clone size: .; CDR3 DNA: TGTGCCAGCAGTTACTCCCGGGACCATGCTGGCGGGGCTGGCTACACCTTC; CDR3 protein: CASSYSRDHAGGAGYTF